Listed below are T cell receptor beta chains from one sample, sequenced in a study of T cell repertoires in cytomegalovirus infection. These receptors are not linked to any known antigen. TCRdb analysed the reads with MiXCR anew, one entry per CDR3 protein. The table shows approximately 140,000 distinct CDR3 sequences, with under 30% occurring only once. The sequenced sample was PBMCs, sequenced either directly or after in vitro stimulation (not recorded which). Receptor source: a human donor in good health (CMV status not recorded). Some clones in this sample may be carry-over from other donors' samples. The CDR3 runs from the conserved cysteine through the conserved F or W. The order of the fields is clone size, J gene, V gene, D gene, CDR3 DNA, CDR3 protein. The D gene is left open where the match is weak. Size values are once, few and many counts, or a class for expanded clones, and some rows have none.

.,TRBJ2-1,TRBV3-1,.,TGTGCCAGCGGGCAGGGGCCCAATGAGCAGTTCTTC,CASGQGPNEQFF
many,TRBJ2-5,TRBV7-6,TRBD1,TGTGCCAGCAGCTTAGCGATAGGACAGGGGCAAGAGACCCAGTACTTC,CASSLAIGQGQETQYF
many,TRBJ2-3,TRBV7-2,.,TGTGCCAGCAGCTTAAGTGGGGGAGTGTCAGATACGCAGTATTTT,CASSLSGGVSDTQYF
few,TRBJ1-2,TRBV5-4,TRBD1,TGTGCCAGCAGCTCCGGGACAGGGGACGACTATGGCTACACCTTC,CASSSGTGDDYGYTF
many,TRBJ2-3,TRBV7-9,.,TGTGCCAGCAGCTCGAGACGTGAAGAGCTCCCGCAGTATTTT,CASSSRREELPQYF
.,TRBJ2-6,TRBV20-1,.,TGCAGTGCCCAGGAGGTTTCTGGGGCCAACGTCCTGACTTTC,CSAQEVSGANVLTF
few,TRBJ2-1,TRBV20-1,.,TGCAGTGCTATCGGACTATCAAGCTCCTACAATGAGCAGTTCTTC,CSAIGLSSSYNEQFF
.,TRBJ1-5,TRBV27,.,TGTGCCAGCAGCCAGCAGGGATTTGGCCAGCCCCAGCATTTT,CASSQQGFGQPQHF
few,TRBJ1-1,TRBV11-2,.,TGTGCCAGCAGCGTACTGACAGCGAACACTGAAGCTTTCTTT,CASSVLTANTEAFF
many,TRBJ2-7,TRBV6-2/TRBV6-3,TRBD2,TGTGCCAGCAGTTACTCGATTTTCGGAGCGGGAGTAACCTACGAGCAGTACTTC,CASSYSIFGAGVTYEQYF
.,TRBJ2-7,TRBV20-1,.,TGCAGTGCTAGAAAAGGCACCTACGAGCAGTACTTC,CSARKGTYEQYF
many,TRBJ2-3,TRBV7-7,.,TGTGCTAGCAGCTACAAGACTAGTGATAGCGTGCGGAGTACGCAGTATTTT,CASSYKTSDSVRSTQYF
.,TRBJ1-4,TRBV2,.,TGTGCCAGCACCCTGGAGAAGGGAGTAGTAAAACTGTTTTTT,CASTLEKGVVKLFF
.,TRBJ2-4,TRBV6-1,TRBD2,TGTGCCAGCAGTCGGACTAGCGGGGTCGGCATTCAGTACTTC,CASSRTSGVGIQYF
.,TRBJ2-1,TRBV15,.,TGTGCCACAGATCTGGGGCTGAACAATGAGCAGTTCTTC,CATDLGLNNEQFF
.,TRBJ1-1,TRBV5-4,.,TGTGCCAGCAGCAGTCCGGGATCCGCGGAAGCTTTCTTT,CASSSPGSAEAFF
.,TRBJ2-1,TRBV6-2/TRBV6-3,.,TGTGCCAGCAGTTACGCTTTCGCGAAAGGGAATCTTGAGCAGTTCTTC,CASSYAFAKGNLEQFF
few,TRBJ2-3,TRBV6-1,TRBD2,TGTGCCAGCAATTCCGGGACTAGCGCAGCTACGCAGTATTTT,CASNSGTSAATQYF
.,TRBJ2-5,TRBV6-1,.,TGTGCCAGCAGTGGTATACTGACACTATCCGGGGAGACCCAGTACTTC,CASSGILTLSGETQYF
few,TRBJ1-6,TRBV6-6,.,TGTGCCAGCAGTTACTCGCACTATAATTCACCCCTCCACTTT,CASSYSHYNSPLHF
.,TRBJ2-1,TRBV7-2,.,TGTGCCAGCAGCTTAAGATCGGCGGGGAACCTCTACAATGAGCAGTTCTTC,CASSLRSAGNLYNEQFF
.,TRBJ2-3,TRBV20-1,.,TGCAGTGCTCCGGGACTCTCCAGGGATACGCAGTATTTT,CSAPGLSRDTQYF
medium-sized,TRBJ2-5,TRBV7-2,.,TGTGCCGTCGGCGAGACCCAGTACTTC,CAVGETQYF
.,TRBJ2-1,TRBV5-4,.,TGTGCCAGCAGCTTTCCACAGCCTTACAATGAGCAGTTCTTC,CASSFPQPYNEQFF
.,TRBJ2-7,TRBV28,.,TGTGCCAGCAGTTTAATGGGGGAATGGATCTACGAGCAGAACTTC,CASSLMGEWIYEQNF
.,TRBJ1-2,TRBV7-9,.,TGTGCCAGCAATTTGGGAGGGTATGGCTACACCTTC,CASNLGGYGYTF
.,TRBJ2-1,TRBV9,.,TGTGCCAGCAGCCTCAGGGGGGACAGCTCCTACAATGAGCAGTTCTTC,CASSLRGDSSYNEQFF
many,TRBJ2-1,TRBV19,TRBD2,TGTGCCAGTAGTATAGCGGGGCTAGCGGGGGTCCCATCTACGGATGAGCAGTTCTTC,CASSIAGLAGVPSTDEQFF
.,TRBJ1-4,TRBV7-2,TRBD1,TGTGCCAGCAGCCTCCAACTCTCAGGGGGCCGGACTAATGAAAAACTGTTTTTT,CASSLQLSGGRTNEKLFF
few,TRBJ2-1,TRBV5-1,TRBD1,TGCGCCAGCAGCTTGGGGGGGACAGGGGGCTACAATGAGCAGTTCTTC,CASSLGGTGGYNEQFF
.,TRBJ1-2,TRBV14,TRBD1,TGTGCCAGCAGCCAAGGATTCGGGTACCAGGGGGTCTATGGCTACACCTTC,CASSQGFGYQGVYGYTF
.,TRBJ2-7,TRBV7-2,TRBD1,TGTGCCAGCAGCTACCCAGGGGGCGAGCAGTACTTC,CASSYPGGEQYF
few,TRBJ2-3,TRBV28,.,TGTGCCAGCAGTTTATGGTCCCGTTCAGATACGCAGTATTTT,CASSLWSRSDTQYF
many,TRBJ2-3,TRBV7-2,.,TGTGCCAGCAGCTTCGCGTCCTCAGTCGCCACAGATACGCAGTATTTT,CASSFASSVATDTQYF
many,TRBJ2-2,TRBV28,.,TGTGCCAGCAGCCTATTTAATAGTGGACCCGGGGAGCTGTTTTTT,CASSLFNSGPGELFF
few,TRBJ1-2,TRBV5-4,TRBD1,TGTGCCAGCAGCCTCCAAGGGACAGCCGGGGGCTACACCTTC,CASSLQGTAGGYTF
.,TRBJ2-3,TRBV15,TRBD2,TGTGCCACCAGCAGACCAAGACTAGCGCGGAGCACAGATACGCAGTATTTT,CATSRPRLARSTDTQYF
many,TRBJ2-1,TRBV7-2,TRBD1,TGTGCCAGCAGCCCTCCGGGACAGGACTTCGTTGATGAGCAGTTCTTC,CASSPPGQDFVDEQFF
many,TRBJ2-1,TRBV7-2,TRBD2,TGTGCCAGCAGTGTTAGCGGGAGCGGCTACAATGAGCAGTTCTTC,CASSVSGSGYNEQFF
.,TRBJ1-1,TRBV9,.,TGTGCCAGCAGCGTAGGAAGCGGGCAGGGAGCTTTCTTT,CASSVGSGQGAFF